The 2 T cell receptor beta chains below come from one sample, sequenced in a study of blood T cells in healthy people across ages. Next came a second PCR, run for 7 to 11 cycles, which used a sample-barcoded 5' primer along with a J-beta primer mix. TCRdb re-called the 5' RACE reads with MiXCR, one entry per CDR3 protein. The sample yields over 1.5 million distinct CDR3 sequences, around half seen once. Material for sequencing was blood. The receptors shown here come from a middle-aged woman in good health.

In this sample, this clonotype turned up a few times. The chain links TRBV9 to TRBJ2-3; the match to TRBD1 covers 7 bases. This CDR3 has 19 residues. The germline gives CDR1 SGDLS, CDR2 YYNGEE. With V trimmed by 2 bases and J by 4 bases, 19 bases remained unmatched. CDR3 loop: CASSVRAGGLLGRPDTQYF. The CDR3, as DNA: TGTGCCAGCAGCGTTAGGGCAGGGGGTTTGTTGGGCCGCCCAGATACGCAGTATTTT.

The chain carries TRBV6-5 and TRBJ2-4; no firm D call. The CDR3 covers 16 residues. With 0 bases removed from V and 1 base from J, the gap between germline ends came to 10 bases. Germline CDR1 is MNHEY and CDR2 is SVGAGI. Here the CDR3 reads CASSYSTRSAKNIQYF. Here the CDR3 DNA reads TGTGCCAGCAGTTACTCGACCCGCTCCGCCAAAAACATTCAGTACTTC.